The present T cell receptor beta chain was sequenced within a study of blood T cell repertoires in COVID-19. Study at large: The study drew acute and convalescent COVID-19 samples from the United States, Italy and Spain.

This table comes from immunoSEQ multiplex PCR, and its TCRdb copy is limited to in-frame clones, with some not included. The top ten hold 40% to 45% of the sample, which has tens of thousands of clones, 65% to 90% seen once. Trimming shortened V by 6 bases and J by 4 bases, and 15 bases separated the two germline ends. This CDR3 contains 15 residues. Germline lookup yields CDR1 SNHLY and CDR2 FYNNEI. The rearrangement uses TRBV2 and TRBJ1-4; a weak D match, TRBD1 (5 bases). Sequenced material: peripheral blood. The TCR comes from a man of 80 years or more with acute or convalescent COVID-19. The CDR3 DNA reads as TGTGCCAGCAGCCTCCAGGGTCTGAGTAATGAAAAACTGTTTTTT. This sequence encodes CASSLQGLSNEKLFF.